This is a list of T cell receptor beta chains from one sample in a study of CD8+CD57+ T cells in acquired aplastic anemia. TCRdb itself ran the reads through MiXCR, one entry per CDR3 protein. The sample comprises 200,000 or so distinct CDR3 sequences, more than 45% of which are singletons, and 8.5% to 10% rests with the top ten. Sequenced input: sorted CD4+, CD8+, or CD8+CD57+ T cells (not recorded which) from PBMCs. Every receptor here comes from a human donor with aplastic anemia. Each CDR3 is given with its conserved first and last residue. Fields, in order: V gene, CDR3 protein.

V: TRBV5-5
CDR3: CASTFRENTEAFF

V: TRBV20-1
CDR3: CSAQGQGNTEAFF

V: TRBV15
CDR3: CATKMDRTYSPLHF

V: TRBV10-1
CDR3: CASSALKGPYEQYF

V: TRBV24-1
CDR3: CATRTSGRAARDEQFF

V: TRBV7-2
CDR3: CASSSTVALTGELFF

V: TRBV5-4
CDR3: CASRVSGISSYNEQFF

V: TRBV2
CDR3: CASSQQGAVGELFF

V: TRBV29-1
CDR3: CSVATGVSTDTQYF

V: TRBV7-9
CDR3: CASSLTGGENYGYTF

V: TRBV5-1
CDR3: CASSLGNTGNSGNTIYF

V: TRBV7-8
CDR3: CASSSRGVGGPYEQYF

V: TRBV30
CDR3: CAWKLGRYYEQYF

V: TRBV6-2/TRBV6-3
CDR3: CASSSGLAGDRETQYF

V: TRBV15
CDR3: CATSREMAGADTQYF

V: TRBV2
CDR3: CASRGRDEKLFF

V: TRBV7-8
CDR3: CASSLRGRDSPLHF

V: TRBV3-1
CDR3: CASSPRDPPSYEQYF

V: TRBV10-2
CDR3: CASRSAGNRETQYF

V: TRBV20-1
CDR3: CSARDPNADEQFF

V: TRBV27
CDR3: CASSFGGIRYNEQFF

V: TRBV19
CDR3: CASSSQDRFSSGANVLTF

V: TRBV28
CDR3: CASQVGSHYGYTF

V: TRBV2
CDR3: CASSAQQDQPQHF

V: TRBV29-1
CDR3: CSVSPGAVEGAFF

V: TRBV12-3/TRBV12-4
CDR3: CASSPHRERETQYF

V: TRBV7-9
CDR3: CASSLKLAASTEEAFF

V: TRBV24-1
CDR3: CATEASSYEQYF

V: TRBV5-1
CDR3: CASSPVWNTEAFF

V: TRBV24-1
CDR3: CATSGRELAGGPPDTQYF

V: TRBV5-1
CDR3: CASSIGSSGRIYEQYF

V: TRBV2
CDR3: CASSPVVHYNEQFF

V: TRBV10-3
CDR3: CASTRGQGTPETQYF

V: TRBV7-7
CDR3: CASSPDGYEQYF

V: TRBV20-1
CDR3: CSAETSGHYEQYF

V: TRBV10-3
CDR3: CASRGLINQPLHF

V: TRBV6-5
CDR3: CASSYARSVEGSYGYTF

V: TRBV11-3
CDR3: CASSFTSGSGYEQYF

V: TRBV12-3/TRBV12-4
CDR3: CASSLSGSSYEQYF

V: TRBV2
CDR3: CASRQGARGDTIYF

V: TRBV20-1
CDR3: CSARDLGQGPYEQYF

V: TRBV9
CDR3: CASSVDPAGAPDTQYF

V: TRBV19
CDR3: CASSPGYGYTF

V: TRBV11-1
CDR3: CASSLDLAGGEQFF

V: TRBV7-2
CDR3: CASRGGGSDTQYF

V: TRBV19
CDR3: CASTPGQGRGETQYF

V: TRBV10-3
CDR3: CAISGTSSSSYEQYF

V: TRBV30
CDR3: CAWSGLAGSYEQYF

V: TRBV29-1
CDR3: CSVELGRSRGYTF

V: TRBV25-1
CDR3: CASSEQGNEQFF